Reported below is one T cell receptor (beta chain). This sample stems from a study of blood T cell repertoires in COVID-19. As for the study in general: Donors in the United States, Italy and Spain gave samples during acute or convalescent COVID-19. In each case, the material was cDNA or gDNA derived from T cells, B-cell-depleted T cells, or PBMCs.

CDR3 length equals 14 residues. Germline lookup yields CDR1 SGHRS and CDR2 YFSETQ. V was cut by 4 bases and J by 5 bases, with 13 bases left in between. Original data processing: Reference gene primer amplification gave estimated nucleated cell counts. Measured with immunoSEQ multiplex PCR; TCRdb has only the in-frame clones, and not every one. Clone size and the V and J calls come from that table; the DNA yielded D and trimming. The repertoire holds some 230,000 clones, over 75% seen once, with more than 3% in the top ten. Participant reports of clinical history set cohort assignment. The sample comprised PBMCs or T cells enriched from blood (not recorded which). The chain employs TRBV5-1 and TRBJ1-5; possible D gene TRBD1, 6 bases. The source of this sequence is a woman younger than 35 in a cohort exposed to, infected with or recovered from COVID-19 (not recorded which). The CDR3 bases are TGCGCCAGCAGCCTAGAGGGGGACCATCAGCCCCAGCATTTT. Protein sequence: CASSLEGDHQPQHF. Combining the CDR3 with reference TRBV5-1 and TRBJ1-5 gives the whole variable domain KAGVTQTPRYLIKTRGQQVTLSCSPISGHRSVSWYQQTPGQGLQFLFEYFSETQRNKGNFPGRFSGRQFSNSRSEMNVSTLELGDSALYLCASSLEGDHQPQHFGDGTRLSIL.